Below, 12 T cell receptor beta chains from the same sample are listed, as sequenced in a study of T cells in women clearing cervical HPV infection. Profiling relied on immunoSEQ multiplex PCR, and the TCRdb table lists in-frame clones only, not all of them. Found here are around 39,000 clones; the top ten clones hold approximately 6.4%. Sequencing was done on a sample of blood buffy coat. Source of these receptors: a woman between 18 and 70 years old with a cervical HPV16 infection that either progressed to CIN3+ or cleared (not recorded which).

With respect to this clone: The read ends 3 residues shy of where the CDR3 ends; the end is completed using the germline J gene. This sequence joins TRBV19 and TRBJ2-1; D is perhaps TRBD1 (6 bases). This CDR3 has 16 amino acids. Germline CDR1 LNHDA, CDR2 SQIVND (reference sequence). V shed 1 base and J shed 8 bases, with 18 bases lying between them. CDR3 sequence: CASSIGQEAGVDEQFF. The sequenced CDR3 bases are TGTGCCAGTAGTATAGGACAGGAGGCAGGAGTCGATGAG.

About this clone: The read terminates 3 residues ahead of where the CDR3 ends, so the germline J gene completes it. The chain has TRBV7-2 and TRBJ2-1; 9 nucleotides agree with TRBD2. In germline, CDR1 is SGHTA, CDR2 FQGNSA. CDR3 length equals 14 residues. Losses at the gene ends were 3 bases for V and 4 bases for J; bases not matched to a gene: 1. CDR3 region: CASSFTSGYNEQFF. The sequenced part of the CDR3 DNA is TGTGCCAGCAGCTTTACTAGCGGGTACAATGAG. Combining the CDR3 with reference TRBV7-2 and TRBJ2-1 gives the whole variable domain GAGVSQSPSNKVTEKGKDVELRCDPISGHTALYWYRQSLGQGLEFLIYFQGNSAPDKSGLPSDRFSAERTGGSVSTLTIQRTQQEDSAVYLCASSFTSGYNEQFFGPGTRLTVL.

Points on this clone: Read data end 3 residues before the CDR3 end; the end is taken from the germline J gene. The gene calls are TRBV18 and TRBJ2-7; no reliable D call. CDR3 size: 15 residues. The germline CDR1 and CDR2 sequences are KGHSH and LQKENI. V lost 2 bases and J 0 bases, leaving 11 bases between the germline ends. The sequenced part of the CDR3 DNA is TGTGCCAGCTCACCAGACCTAGGATTCTCCTACGAG. Translation: CASSPDLGFSYE. The whole CDR3 sequence reads CASSPDLGFSYEQYF.

Regarding this clone: The read terminates 3 residues before the CDR3 end, so the remaining end is supplied by the germline J gene. The chain couples TRBV2 to TRBJ1-1; D is uncertain. The CDR3 contains 14 residues. V lost 7 bases and J lost 5, with 17 bases in between. CDR1 and CDR2 (germline): SNHLY, FYNNEI. The CDR3 protein is CASIPVSVTTEAFF. The CDR3 DNA, read in part, is TGTGCCAGCATTCCGGTTTCGGTAACGACTGAA.

A word on this clone: The CDR3 is cut off 3 residues early in the read; its end comes from the germline J gene. The chain couples TRBV6-1 to TRBJ2-2; the D is unclear. V was pared by 2 bases and J by 0 bases, with 10 bases between. This CDR3 comprises 16 residues. In germline, CDR1 is MNHNS, CDR2 SASEGT. The CDR3 DNA, read in part, is TGTGCCAGCAGTGAACCGCGGCAGACGAACACCGGGGAG. The encoded protein is CASSEPRQTNTGE. The whole CDR3 reads CASSEPRQTNTGELFF.

The chain's CDR3 is CASSPRSGLSINEQFF. Incomplete CDR3 DNA: TGTGCCAGCAGCCCAAGGTCCGGACTATCCATCAATGAG. The chain links TRBV7-3 to TRBJ2-1, with D perhaps matching TRBD2 (6 bases). The CDR3 end falls 3 residues outside the read, so it is completed with the germline J gene. V dropped 5 bases and J dropped 6 bases, with 20 bases sitting between them. The CDR3 consists of 16 residues. CDR1 and CDR2 from the germline V gene are SGHTA and FQGTGA.

This CDR3 is CALSLPRDRFPGYTF. Partial CDR3 DNA: TGTGCCCTAAGCCTCCCCCGGGACAGGTTTCCTGGC. The chain couples TRBV30 to TRBJ1-2; TRBD1 matches 8 bases. The read stops 3 residues short of the end of the CDR3; the missing end is completed from the germline J gene. The CDR3 contains 15 residues. The J segment lost 7 bases and the V segment lost 8 bases, leaving 18 bases of the junction unmatched. Germline V CDR1 and CDR2: GTSNPN, SVGIG (reference sequence).

As concerns this clone: The read ends 3 residues before the CDR3 terminus; that terminus is restored from the germline J gene. This sequence joins TRBV19 and TRBJ1-2; D unresolved. Germline CDR1 and CDR2: LNHDA and SQIVND (reference sequence). The CDR3 is 13 amino acids. The CDR3 DNA, read in part, is TGTGCCAGTATGGCACAGTCCTACAATGAC. Protein product: CASMAQSYND. The entire CDR3 protein is CASMAQSYNDYTF.

Turning to this clone: The read ends 3 residues before the CDR3 terminus; that terminus is restored from the germline J gene. This chain connects TRBV20-1 to TRBJ1-4; no firm D call. This CDR3 comprises 12 residues. Per the germline V gene, CDR1 is DFQATT and CDR2 is SNEGSKA (reference sequence). V dropped 7 bases and J dropped 7 bases, with 13 bases sitting between them. CDR3 bases read: TGCAGTGTTTCCGGGGTGACTGAAAAA. Amino acids: CSVSGVTEK. The full CDR3 reads CSVSGVTEKLFF.

Comment on this clone: The read comes to an end 3 residues before the CDR3 does, leaving the germline J gene to fill in the end. The chain has TRBV20-1 and TRBJ2-3; 7 bases align to TRBD1. CDR3 length: 14 residues. Germline V gene data show CDR1 as DFQATT and CDR2 as SNEGSKA (reference sequence). The CDR3 bases that were read are TGCAGTGCTAGGCTGACAGGGTTGGGGGAGACG. It is translated as CSARLTGLGET. The CDR3 reads in full as CSARLTGLGETQYF.

A remark on this clone: The read terminates 3 residues ahead of where the CDR3 ends, so the germline J gene completes it. This rearrangement joins TRBV6-1 to TRBJ1-2; D might be TRBD1 (5 bases). Trimming removed 1 base at V and 5 bases at J, with 14 bases between. Germline V gives CDR1 MNHNS, CDR2 SASEGT. This CDR3 is built from 15 residues. The CDR3 is CASSEVSRERYGYTF. CDR3 DNA (partial): TGTGCCAGCAGTGAAGTGTCCAGGGAAAGGTATGGC.

Details on this clone: The CDR3 end lies 3 residues beyond the end of the read and is filled in from the germline J gene. The genes are TRBV7-2 and TRBJ2-3; D unclear. The V end was cut by 0 bases, the J end by 1 base, with 8 bases between. Germline V gene sequence: CDR1 SGHTA, CDR2 FQGNSA. This CDR3 has 15 amino acids. The sequenced part of the CDR3 DNA is TGTGCCAGCAGCTTAGCGTCGAGCGGCACAGATACG. Translation gives CASSLASSGTDT. The complete CDR3 protein is CASSLASSGTDTQYF.